This T cell receptor (beta chain) comes out of a study of vaccination and CD4 T cells after COVID-19. This clonotype has more than one count but fewer than ten. Its antigen is not identified. Trimming removed 9 bases from V and 8 bases from J; junction bases left unmatched: 6. The CDR3 loop spans 13 amino acids. Germline lookup yields CDR1 KGHDR and CDR2 SFDVKD. Sequenced with the Oncomine TCR Beta short-read assay was DNA taken from cultured CD4+ T cells. One entry per CDR3 protein results from TCRdb running MiXCR on the PCR reads. The table records about 6,600 distinct CDR3 sequences, 30% to 45% of them present only once. Treatment noted: roughly 11-day PBMC culture with coronavirus spike peptide pools or control peptides (ViraFEST assay). An unexposed donor provided the CD4+ T cells, which were collected before the COVID-19 pandemic (2011-2018).

This TCR was sampled from a human donor in good health. The chain joins TRBV24-1 to TRBJ2-1, with 10 nucleotides matching TRBD1. The sequencing sample was made of CD4+ T cells from blood, cultured in vitro. The DNA of the CDR3 is TGTGCCACCGGACAGGGGGTAATGGATGAGCAGTTCTTC. This translates into CATGQGVMDEQFF.